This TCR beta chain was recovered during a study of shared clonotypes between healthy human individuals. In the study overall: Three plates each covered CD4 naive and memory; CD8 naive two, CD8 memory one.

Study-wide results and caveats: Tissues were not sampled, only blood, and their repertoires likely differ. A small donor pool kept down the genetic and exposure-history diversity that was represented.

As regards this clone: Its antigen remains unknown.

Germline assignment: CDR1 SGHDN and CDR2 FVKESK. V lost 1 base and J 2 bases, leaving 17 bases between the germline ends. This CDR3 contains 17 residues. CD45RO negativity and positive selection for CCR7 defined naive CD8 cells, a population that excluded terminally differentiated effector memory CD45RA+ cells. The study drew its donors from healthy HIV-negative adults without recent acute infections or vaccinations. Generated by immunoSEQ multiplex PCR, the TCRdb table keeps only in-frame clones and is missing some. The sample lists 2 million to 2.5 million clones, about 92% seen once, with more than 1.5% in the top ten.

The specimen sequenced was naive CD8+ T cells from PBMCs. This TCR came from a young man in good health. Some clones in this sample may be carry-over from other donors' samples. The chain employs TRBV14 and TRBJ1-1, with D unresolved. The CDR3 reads CASSQGPWRTLNTEAFF. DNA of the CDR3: TGTGCCAGCAGCCAAGGGCCTTGGCGGACTCTAAACACTGAAGCTTTCTTT.